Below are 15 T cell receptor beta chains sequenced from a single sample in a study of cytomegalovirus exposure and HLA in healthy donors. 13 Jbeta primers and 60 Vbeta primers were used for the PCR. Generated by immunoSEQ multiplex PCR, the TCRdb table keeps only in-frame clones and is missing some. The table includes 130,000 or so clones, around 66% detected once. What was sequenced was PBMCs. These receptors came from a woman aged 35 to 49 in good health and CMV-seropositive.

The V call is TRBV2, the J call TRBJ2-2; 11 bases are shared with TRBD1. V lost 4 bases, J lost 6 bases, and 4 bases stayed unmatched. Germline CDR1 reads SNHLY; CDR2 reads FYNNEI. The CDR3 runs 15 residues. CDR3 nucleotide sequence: TGTGCCAGCAGTGGTGGACAGGGGGCGCCCGGGGAGCTGTTTTTT. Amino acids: CASSGGQGAPGELFF.

In nucleotides, the CDR3 is TGTGCCAGCAGCCGGACAGGGACCGAGCAGTACTTC. Its translation is CASSRTGTEQYF. The chain employs TRBV27 and TRBJ2-7, with 8 bases aligning to TRBD1. The junction had 4 bases not matched to a gene; V was cut back by 6 bases and J by 6 bases. Germline CDR1 and CDR2: MNHEY and SMNVEV (reference sequence). This CDR3 spans 12 amino acids.

CDR3 DNA sequence: TGTGCCAGCAGCCAGGGGGACAACCAGCCCCAGCATTTT. Protein product: CASSQGDNQPQHF. This chain joins TRBV7-8 and TRBJ1-5; 7 bases are shared with TRBD1. The CDR3 extends over 13 amino acids. V was pared by 5 bases and J by 7 bases, with 5 bases of the junction left unmatched. Germline CDR1 reads SGHVS; CDR2 reads FQNEAQ.

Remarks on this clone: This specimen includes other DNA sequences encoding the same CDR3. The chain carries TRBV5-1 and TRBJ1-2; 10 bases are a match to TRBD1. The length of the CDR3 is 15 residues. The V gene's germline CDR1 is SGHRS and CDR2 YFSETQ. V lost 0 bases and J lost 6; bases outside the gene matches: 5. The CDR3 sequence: CASSLAPGQGHGYTF. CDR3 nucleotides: TGCGCCAGCAGCTTGGCCCCGGGACAGGGGCATGGCTACACCTTC.

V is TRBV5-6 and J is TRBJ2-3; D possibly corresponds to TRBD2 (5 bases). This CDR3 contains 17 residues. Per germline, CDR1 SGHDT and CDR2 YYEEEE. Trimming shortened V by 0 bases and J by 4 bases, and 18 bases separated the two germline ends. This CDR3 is CASSLGELRLLADTQYF. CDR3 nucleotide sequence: TGTGCCAGCAGCTTGGGGGAGCTTAGGCTACTGGCAGATACGCAGTATTTT.

The CDR3: CASSLPDRTNGYTF. The DNA of the CDR3 is TGTGCCAGCAGTTTACCCGACAGAACCAATGGCTACACCTTC. The gene calls are TRBV28 and TRBJ1-2; D perhaps matches TRBD1 (5 bases). This CDR3 has 14 residues. V was trimmed by 2 bases and J by 6 bases, leaving 13 bases between them. Germline V CDR1 and CDR2: MDHEN, SYDVKM.

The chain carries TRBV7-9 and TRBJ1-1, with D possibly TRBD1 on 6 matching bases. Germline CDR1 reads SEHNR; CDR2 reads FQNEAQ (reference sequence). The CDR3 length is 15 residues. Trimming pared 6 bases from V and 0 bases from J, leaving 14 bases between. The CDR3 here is CASRQPDRVNTEAFF. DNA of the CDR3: TGTGCCAGCAGACAACCGGACAGAGTGAACACTGAAGCTTTCTTT.

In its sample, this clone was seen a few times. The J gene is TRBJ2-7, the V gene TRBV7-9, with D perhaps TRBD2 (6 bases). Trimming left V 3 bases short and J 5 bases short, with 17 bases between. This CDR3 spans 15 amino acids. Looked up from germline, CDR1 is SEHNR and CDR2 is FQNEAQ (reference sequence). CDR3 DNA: TGTGCCAGCAGCTTCGGAGACAGCGGGCTAGACGAGCAGTACTTC. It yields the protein CASSFGDSGLDEQYF.

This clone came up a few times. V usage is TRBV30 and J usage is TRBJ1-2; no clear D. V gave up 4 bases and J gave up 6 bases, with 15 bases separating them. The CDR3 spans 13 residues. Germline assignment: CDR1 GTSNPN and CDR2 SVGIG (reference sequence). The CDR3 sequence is CAWTGPSLNGYTF. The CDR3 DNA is TGTGCCTGGACTGGGCCCTCTCTGAATGGCTACACCTTC.

Here the CDR3 reads CASSAGLAVRGDEQYF. The CDR3 nucleotides read TGTGCCAGCAGCGCGGGACTAGCGGTTCGGGGGGACGAGCAGTACTTC. The chain is built from TRBV5-4 and TRBJ2-7; 11 positions agree with TRBD2. J was trimmed by 5 bases and V by 4 bases; bases with no gene match: 11. There are 16 residues in the CDR3. Germline CDR1 reads SGHNT; CDR2 reads YYREEE (reference sequence).

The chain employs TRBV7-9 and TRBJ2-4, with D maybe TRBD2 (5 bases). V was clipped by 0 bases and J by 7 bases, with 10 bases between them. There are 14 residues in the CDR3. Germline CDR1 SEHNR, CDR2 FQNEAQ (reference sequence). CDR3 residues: CASSLADRGNIQYF. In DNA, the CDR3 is TGTGCCAGCAGCTTAGCGGACCGAGGGAACATTCAGTACTTC.

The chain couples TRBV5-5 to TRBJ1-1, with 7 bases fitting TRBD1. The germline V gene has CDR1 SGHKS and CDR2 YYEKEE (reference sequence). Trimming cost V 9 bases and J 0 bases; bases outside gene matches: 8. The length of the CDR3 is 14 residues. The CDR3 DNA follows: TGTGCCACCGAGACAGGGAACATGAACACTGAAGCTTTCTTT. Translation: CATETGNMNTEAFF.

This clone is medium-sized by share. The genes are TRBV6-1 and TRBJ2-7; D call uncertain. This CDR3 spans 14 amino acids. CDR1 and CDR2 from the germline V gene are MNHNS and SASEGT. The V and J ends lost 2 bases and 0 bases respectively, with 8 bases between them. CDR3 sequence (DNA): TGTGCCAGCAGTGAATGGGCCAGCTCCTACGAGCAGTACTTC. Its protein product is CASSEWASSYEQYF.

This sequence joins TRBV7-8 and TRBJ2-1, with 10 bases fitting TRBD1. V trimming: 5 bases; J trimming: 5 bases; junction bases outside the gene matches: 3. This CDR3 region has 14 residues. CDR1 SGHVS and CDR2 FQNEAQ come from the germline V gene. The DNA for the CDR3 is TGTGCCAGCAGCGATGGACAGGGGGACAATGAGCAGTTCTTC. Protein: CASSDGQGDNEQFF.

The CDR3 loop reads CASSEGGALNIQYF. DNA of the CDR3: TGTGCCAGCAGTGAGGGGGGGGCCTTGAACATTCAGTACTTC. The chain employs TRBV2 and TRBJ2-4, with D possibly being TRBD2 (7 bases). This CDR3 comprises 14 residues. The V gene's germline CDR1 is SNHLY and CDR2 FYNNEI. Between the trimmed V and J ends, which lost 3 bases and 7 bases, there was a span of 13 bases. Variable domain in full (rest from reference TRBV2 and TRBJ2-4): EPEVTQTPSHQVTQMGQEVILRCVPISNHLYFYWYRQILGQKVEFLVSFYNNEISEKSEIFDDQFSVERPDGSNFTLKIRSTKLEDSAMYFCASSEGGALNIQYFGAGTRLSVL.